This T cell receptor (beta chain) emerged from a study of blood T cell repertoires in COVID-19. As for the study in general: Researchers got acute and convalescent COVID-19 samples from the United States, Italy and Spain. PBMCs, B-cell-depleted T cells, or T cells were the source of the cDNA or gDNA that made up the material.

This CDR3 spans 14 amino acids. The V end lost 3 bases, the J end lost 1 base, and 8 bases lay between the germline ends. Germline lookup yields CDR1 KGHDR and CDR2 SFDVKD. Study processing details: Nucleated cell counts were estimated from reference gene primer amplification. This table comes from immunoSEQ multiplex PCR, and its TCRdb copy is limited to in-frame clones, with some not included. The V and J calls and clone size are taken from that table; D and trimming were inferred from the DNA. The table lists over 110,000 clones, about nine tenths of them singletons, with 28% in the top ten. The receptor was isolated from a human donor in a cohort sampled during active COVID-19. J is TRBJ1-2 and V is TRBV24-1; D may be TRBD1 (5 bases). Sequencing input: peripheral blood. CDR3 coding DNA: TGTGCCACCAGTGATCCAGGGCTTAACTATGGCTACACCTTC. Translated: CATSDPGLNYGYTF.